This T cell receptor beta chain appears in the sequencing data of a study of shared clonotypes between healthy human individuals. V lost 4 bases, J lost 2 bases, and 3 bases lay in between. CDR3 length: 11 amino acids. Germline assignment: CDR1 DFQATT and CDR2 SNEGSKA (reference sequence). The method was immunoSEQ multiplex PCR; TCRdb's version includes in-frame clones alone and lacks a portion of them. The sample yields some 630,000 clones, around 72% seen once. The genes are TRBV20-1 and TRBJ1-3; no clear D gene. Specimen: memory CD4+ T cells sorted from blood. Subset described: CD45RA-negative fraction. The source of this sequence is a woman under 40 in good health. The CDR3 coding sequence is TGCAGTGCTACCCCTGGAAACACCATATATTTT. Translation: CSATPGNTIYF.